The subject of this entry is one T cell receptor (beta chain). Preparation of the TCRbeta library involved a method that used unique molecular identifiers. Each CDR3 protein gets one entry after TCRdb re-called the PCR reads with MiXCR. The table has hundreds of thousands of distinct CDR3 sequences, 13% seen once. The source of the sample is a study of T-cell reconstitution after alpha-beta-depleted transplantation in children. Deletions cut 5 bases from V and 5 bases from J, with 24 bases between. The CDR3 is made up of 17 amino acids. CDR1 and CDR2 from the germline V gene are MGHDK and SYGVNS. J is TRBJ2-5 and V is TRBV25-1; a possible D gene is TRBD1 (6 bases). Here the sequenced sample was PBMCs, taken from the stem cell graft. The TCR sequence derives from a human donor who donated a stem cell graft to a child with Fanconi anemia. The CDR3 here is CASSNREPAVRGETQYF. The CDR3 DNA follows: TGTGCCAGCAGTAACAGGGAGCCGGCTGTTCGGGGCGAGACCCAGTACTTC.